The sequence of this T cell receptor (beta chain) was determined in a study of identical twins. Overall study results and limits: In cord blood, abundant beta clonotypes had fewer insertions; memory showed no trend. Zero-insertion analyses were open to partial confounding by invariant MAIT and iNKT cells.

This clonotype showed up just a few times. As yet, its antigen is unknown. It was template switching that added a universal primer site, and there were unique molecular identifiers on the cDNA. TCRdb recomputed calls from the 5' RACE reads with MiXCR, one row per CDR3 protein. The data show hundreds of thousands of distinct CDR3 sequences, 15% to 20% seen once. The data also belong to a second study, concerning T cells expressing NK-cell markers.

This receptor was identified in a woman under 30 in good health. The sample was PBMCs.

The chain's CDR3 is CSVSMGTGRASEQFF. The CDR3 bases are TGCAGTGTATCAATGGGGACGGGCCGAGCGAGTGAGCAGTTCTTC. The chain carries TRBV20-1 and TRBJ2-1, with D tentatively TRBD1 or TRBD2 (5 bases each). The length of the CDR3 is 15 residues. Germline V gene lookup returns CDR1 DFQATT and CDR2 SNEGSKA (reference sequence). V lost 7 bases, J lost 9 bases, and 25 bases lay in between.